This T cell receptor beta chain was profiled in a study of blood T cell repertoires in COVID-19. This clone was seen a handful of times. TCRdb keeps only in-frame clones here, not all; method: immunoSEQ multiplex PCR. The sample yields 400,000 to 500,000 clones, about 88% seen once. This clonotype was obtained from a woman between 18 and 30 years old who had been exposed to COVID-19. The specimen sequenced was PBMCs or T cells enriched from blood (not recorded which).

CDR3 loop: CAWSPGIYEQYF. CDR3 nucleotide sequence: TGTGCCTGGAGTCCCGGGATCTACGAGCAGTACTTC. The chain joins TRBV30 to TRBJ2-7; a possible D gene is TRBD2 (5 bases). The CDR3 sequence is 12 residues long. Germline V lookup: CDR1 GTSNPN, CDR2 SVGIG (reference sequence). The germline V and J ends were trimmed by 2 bases and 3 bases, with 8 bases remaining between them.